The 6 T cell receptor beta chains below all came from one sample that was sequenced in a study of OX40 agonist ivuxolimab in advanced cancers. Sequencing was performed with immunoSEQ multiplex PCR; in TCRdb, only in-frame clones are kept and a portion is missing. This sample has about 46,000 clones, with around 88% found just once. Sequences were derived from CD4+ or CD8+ T cells sorted from blood, sampled in a trial of the OX40 agonist ivuxolimab. The receptors were gathered from an adult with an advanced solid tumor such as melanoma, head and neck, liver or kidney cancer.

As concerns this clone: With a far larger clone one base away, a read error is the likely cause. CDR3 loop: CASSFQTANYGYTF. CDR3 nucleotide sequence: TGTGCCAGCAGCTTCCAGACAGCGAACTATGGCTACACCTTC. V and J are TRBV7-6 and TRBJ1-2; maybe TRBD1 (5 bases). Germline V gene lookup returns CDR1 SGHVS and CDR2 FNYEAQ. Between the trimmed V and J ends, which lost 3 bases and 2 bases, there was a span of 10 bases. CDR3 length equals 14 residues.

The chain links TRBV6-6 to TRBJ2-1, with 7 bases lining up with TRBD2. In germline, CDR1 is MNHNY, CDR2 SVGAGI (reference sequence). The CDR3 length is 11 residues. After removal of 8 bases from V and 10 bases from J, the junction contained 5 bases not matched to a gene. The CDR3: CASESGGEQFF. CDR3 DNA: TGTGCCAGCGAGTCGGGAGGCGAGCAGTTCTTC.

The chain employs TRBV4-1 and TRBJ2-7, with TRBD2 identical over 7 bases. The CDR3 covers 17 residues. V trimming: 3 bases; J trimming: 5 bases; junction bases outside the gene matches: 16. Germline CDR1 is MGHRA and CDR2 is YSYEKL. The CDR3 loop reads CASSQDGAGASGDEQYF. The CDR3 bases are TGCGCCAGCAGCCAGGACGGGGCGGGAGCTTCTGGGGACGAGCAGTACTTC.

V usage is TRBV27 and J usage is TRBJ1-2, with TRBD1 matching over 7 bases. V shed 5 bases and J 4 bases; nucleotides not matched to a gene: 7. The CDR3 sequence is 14 residues long. Germline V lookup: CDR1 MNHEY, CDR2 SMNVEV (reference sequence). CDR3 sequence reads: CASSLLQGGYGYTF. CDR3 bases: TGTGCCAGCAGTCTTTTGCAGGGGGGCTATGGCTACACCTTC.

The gene calls are TRBV19 and TRBJ1-1; a weak D match, TRBD1 (5 bases). With 3 bases removed from V and 2 bases from J, the gap between germline ends came to 10 bases. CDR1 LNHDA and CDR2 SQIVND come from the germline V gene (reference sequence). The CDR3 has 14 residues. DNA of the CDR3: TGTGCCAGTAGTATCGAGACAGTCAACACTGAAGCTTTCTTT. Translating it yields CASSIETVNTEAFF. Using reference TRBV19 and TRBJ1-1 for the parts outside the CDR3, the full variable domain is DGGITQSPKYLFRKEGQNVTLSCEQNLNHDAMYWYRQDPGQGLRLIYYSQIVNDFQKGDIAEGYSVSREKKESFPLTVTSAQKNPTAFYLCASSIETVNTEAFFGQGTRLTVV.

V usage is TRBV29-1 and J usage is TRBJ1-1; maybe TRBD1 (5 bases). Germline loops: CDR1 SQVTM, CDR2 ANQGSEA. With 4 bases removed from V and 2 bases from J, the gap between germline ends came to 11 bases. The CDR3 contains 13 residues. The CDR3 DNA follows: TGCAGCGTTGCTAATAGGGGAAACACTGAAGCTTTCTTT. Translating it yields CSVANRGNTEAFF. The full variable domain, its missing parts supplied by reference TRBV29-1 and TRBJ1-1, is SAVISQKPSRDICQRGTSLTIQCQVDSQVTMMFWYRQQPGQSLTLIATANQGSEATYESGFVIDKFPISRPNLTFSTLTVSNMSPEDSSIYLCSVANRGNTEAFFGQGTRLTVV.